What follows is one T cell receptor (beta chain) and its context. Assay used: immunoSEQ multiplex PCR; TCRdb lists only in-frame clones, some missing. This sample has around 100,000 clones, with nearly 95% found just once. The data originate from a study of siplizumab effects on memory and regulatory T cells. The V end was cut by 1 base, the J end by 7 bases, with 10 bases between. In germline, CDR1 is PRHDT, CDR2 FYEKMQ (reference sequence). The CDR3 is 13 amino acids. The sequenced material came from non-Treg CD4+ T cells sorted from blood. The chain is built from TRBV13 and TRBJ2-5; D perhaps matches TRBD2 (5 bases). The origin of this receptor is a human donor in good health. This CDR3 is CASSLARGRTQYF. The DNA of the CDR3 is TGTGCCAGCAGCTTAGCAAGAGGGCGGACCCAGTACTTC.